This TCR beta chain was documented in a study of early T cells in non-severe SARS-CoV-2 infection (dated by TCRdb to about 2021). For the study in its entirety: Bulk RNA from unsorted whole blood was used for TCR sequencing, so alpha and beta chains could not be paired. On the study overall, not on this receptor specifically: VDJdb matching was skewed toward anti-spike CD8 responses and likely underestimated virus-specific expansions by missing private and CD4 specificities.

This clonotype has at least ten counts. Its antigen remains unidentified. Nothing much larger sits one base from this clone, and base qualities are not available. There are 14 amino acids in the CDR3, from cysteine to phenylalanine inclusive. Only the CDR3 region is kept as DNA, spanning 42 bases read in frame from base 1. CDR1 and CDR2 were assigned from the germline V gene as MNHEY and SVGAGI. V lost 0 bases and J lost 9 bases; the stretch between them is 12 bases long. A case-control design nested within a healthcare worker cohort in London, UK, was used, with weekly nasopharyngeal swab PCR tests and blood sampling performed. Healthcare workers were enrolled in the week of the UK lockdown, from 23 to 31 March 2020, and were followed every week for up to roughly 16 weeks. The protocol used for the library was 5' RACE. Sequencing was performed on a NextSeq 500. In the TCR library protocol, unique molecular identifiers were attached to individual cDNA molecules to correct for PCR bias and sequencing error. TCR alpha and beta chains were both sequenced, and the abundances of alpha and beta sequences in each sample were closely correlated with each other. The authors' pipeline ran thus. Decombinator V4 was used to annotate the V gene, J gene and CDR3 of the TCR sequences. TCRs were defined as expanded if a significant change between any two time points was detected under a Poisson model with p below 0.0001. TCR abundances were normalised to the total number of TCRs sequenced in each sample and reported as counts per million. TRAV1-2 paired with TRAJ12, TRAJ20 or TRAJ33 defined MAIT TCRs, while TRAV10 paired with TRAJ18 defined iNKT TCRs. VDJdb, accessed on 1 November 2021, was searched for TCRs annotated for CMV, EBV and SARS-CoV-2, and TCRs annotated for more than one antigen were excluded. The public reads were quality trimmed at Q25 with fastp and then assembled into clones with MiXCR by TCRdb, keeping productive beta chains. CDR3 protein duplicates are merged, each entry listing the most common genes and DNA. Clone size and V and J calls follow TCRdb, not the original study. This sample has about 26,000 distinct CDR3 sequences in its table, and about 4% of those were observed once. The ten largest clones capture around 6.2% of the sample.

The chain is made from TRBV6-5 and TRBJ1-5; the D gene is perhaps TRBD1, from 5 matching bases. Specimen: whole blood. This TCR came from an adult who was a healthcare worker with PCR-confirmed SARS-CoV-2 infection or an uninfected control (not recorded which). The DNA is TGTGCCAGCAGTTACTCTTCAGGGCCAGGGCCCCAGCATTTT. Translated, this gives CASSYSSGPGPQHF.